A single T cell receptor (beta chain) is shown here with its context. Its target is not known. The study recruited healthy Caucasian donors from Russia who were aged roughly 6 to 95. Per-sample PBMC isolation yielded at least 6.5 million cells. The second PCR ran about 6 to 12 cycles with a sample-barcoded 5' primer and J-beta primers. One entry per CDR3 protein results from TCRdb running MiXCR on the 5' RACE reads. The data hold approximately 1.5 million distinct CDR3 sequences, with approximately 43% observed a single time. This specimen comes from a study of blood T cells in healthy people across ages. The study, taken as a whole, reports: Conclusively comparing naive with antigen-experienced cells was impossible with unsorted PBMCs.

V shed 1 base, J shed 13 bases, and the junction held 7 bases outside the gene matches. The length of the CDR3 is 13 residues. Germline V gives CDR1 MGHRA, CDR2 YSYEKL. This chain connects TRBV4-1 to TRBJ2-4, with 7 bases matching TRBD2. This receptor was obtained from a woman aged 18-30 years in good health. The sample was blood. For the CDR3, the DNA is TGCGCCAGCAGCCAAGCCGGGGGGTTTGCGCAGTACTTC. It specifies CASSQAGGFAQYF.